This T cell receptor (beta chain) derives from a study of blood T cell repertoires in COVID-19. One Seattle source followed patients from active infection through their disease course. The method was immunoSEQ multiplex PCR; TCRdb's version includes in-frame clones alone and lacks a portion of them. This sample yields tens of thousands of clones, of which about 83% are seen a single time; around 7.1% belongs to the top ten. This CDR3 is built from 13 residues. The V gene's germline CDR1 is SNHLY and CDR2 FYNNEI. Trimming cost V 6 bases and J 4 bases, with 12 bases left between them. In the case of this clone: Other nucleotide sequences from this sample produce the same CDR3.

The chain couples TRBV2 to TRBJ1-1; D perhaps matches TRBD1 (5 bases). Sequencing was carried out using peripheral blood. This sequence was found in a woman aged 55 to 70 with COVID-19, enrolled during active disease. As DNA, the CDR3 is TGTGCCAGCAGAAGGACAACTGGCACTGAAGCTTTCTTT. This encodes CASRRTTGTEAFF.